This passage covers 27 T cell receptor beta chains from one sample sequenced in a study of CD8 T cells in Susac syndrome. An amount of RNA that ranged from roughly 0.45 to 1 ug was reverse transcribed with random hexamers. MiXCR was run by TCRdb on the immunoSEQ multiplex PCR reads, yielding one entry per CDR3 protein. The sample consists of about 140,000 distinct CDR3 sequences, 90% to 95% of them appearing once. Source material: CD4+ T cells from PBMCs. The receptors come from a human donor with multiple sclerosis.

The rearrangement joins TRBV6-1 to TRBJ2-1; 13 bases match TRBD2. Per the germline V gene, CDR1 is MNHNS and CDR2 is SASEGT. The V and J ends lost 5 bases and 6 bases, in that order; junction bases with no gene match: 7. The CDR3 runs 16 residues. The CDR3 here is CASSPPTSGRSNEQFF. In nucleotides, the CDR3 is TGTGCCAGCAGTCCTCCGACTAGCGGGAGGTCCAATGAGCAGTTCTTC.

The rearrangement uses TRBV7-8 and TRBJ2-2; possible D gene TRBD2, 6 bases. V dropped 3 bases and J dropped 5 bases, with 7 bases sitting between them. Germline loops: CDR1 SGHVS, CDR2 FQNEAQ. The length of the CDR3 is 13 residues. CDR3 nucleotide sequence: TGTGCCAGCAGCTTCGGGGGAACCGGGGAGCTGTTTTTT. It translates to CASSFGGTGELFF.

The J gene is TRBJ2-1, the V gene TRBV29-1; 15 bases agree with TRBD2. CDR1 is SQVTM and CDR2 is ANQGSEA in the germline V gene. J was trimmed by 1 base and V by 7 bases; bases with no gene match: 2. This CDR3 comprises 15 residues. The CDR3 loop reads CSAGTSGGSYNEQFF. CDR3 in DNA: TGCAGCGCCGGGACTAGCGGGGGGTCCTACAATGAGCAGTTCTTC.

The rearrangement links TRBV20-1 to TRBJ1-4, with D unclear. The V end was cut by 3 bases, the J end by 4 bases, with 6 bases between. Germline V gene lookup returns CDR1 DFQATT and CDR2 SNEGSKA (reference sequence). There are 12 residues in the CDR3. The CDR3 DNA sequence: TGCAGTGCTAGTCCCAGTAATGAAAAACTGTTTTTT. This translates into CSASPSNEKLFF.

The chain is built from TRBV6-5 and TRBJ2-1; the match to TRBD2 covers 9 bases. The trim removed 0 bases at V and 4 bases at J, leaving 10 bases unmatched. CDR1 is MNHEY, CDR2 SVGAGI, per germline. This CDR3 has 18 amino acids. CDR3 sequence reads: CASSYSNPTSGIYNEQFF. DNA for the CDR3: TGTGCCAGCAGTTACTCGAACCCGACTAGCGGCATATACAATGAGCAGTTCTTC.

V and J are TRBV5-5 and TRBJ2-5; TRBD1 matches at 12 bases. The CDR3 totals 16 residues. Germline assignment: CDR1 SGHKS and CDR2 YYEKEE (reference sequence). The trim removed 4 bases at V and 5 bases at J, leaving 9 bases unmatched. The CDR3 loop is CASSATGTGGYETQYF. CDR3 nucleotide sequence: TGTGCCAGCAGCGCTACCGGGACAGGGGGCTATGAGACCCAGTACTTC.

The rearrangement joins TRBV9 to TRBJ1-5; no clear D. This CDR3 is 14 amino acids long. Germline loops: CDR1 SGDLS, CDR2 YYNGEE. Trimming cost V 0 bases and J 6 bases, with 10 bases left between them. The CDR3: CASSVAGSGQPQHF. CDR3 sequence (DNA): TGTGCCAGCAGCGTAGCCGGGTCGGGTCAGCCCCAGCATTTT.

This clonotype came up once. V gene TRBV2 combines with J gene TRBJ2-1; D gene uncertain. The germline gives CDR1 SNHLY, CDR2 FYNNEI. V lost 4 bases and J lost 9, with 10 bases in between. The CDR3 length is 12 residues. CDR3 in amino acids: CASSGERREQFF. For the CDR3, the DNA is TGTGCCAGCAGTGGCGAGAGGCGTGAGCAGTTCTTC. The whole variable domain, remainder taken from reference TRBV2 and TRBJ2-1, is EPEVTQTPSHQVTQMGQEVILRCVPISNHLYFYWYRQILGQKVEFLVSFYNNEISEKSEIFDDQFSVERPDGSNFTLKIRSTKLEDSAMYFCASSGERREQFFGPGTRLTVL.

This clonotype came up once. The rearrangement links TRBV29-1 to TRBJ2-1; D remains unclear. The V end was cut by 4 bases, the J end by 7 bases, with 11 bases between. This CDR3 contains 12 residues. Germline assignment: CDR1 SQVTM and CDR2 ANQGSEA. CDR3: CSVVEYVNEQFF. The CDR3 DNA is TGCAGCGTTGTGGAGTACGTAAATGAGCAGTTCTTC.

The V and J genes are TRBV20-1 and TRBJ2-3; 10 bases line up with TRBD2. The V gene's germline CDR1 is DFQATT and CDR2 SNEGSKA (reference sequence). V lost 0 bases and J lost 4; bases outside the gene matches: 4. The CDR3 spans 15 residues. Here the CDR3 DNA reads TGCAGTGCTAGAGATCTAGCGGGAGCCGCAGATACGCAGTATTTT. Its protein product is CSARDLAGAADTQYF.

This CDR3 is CASSSAGLPTNEQFF. The CDR3 nucleotides read TGTGCCAGCAGTTCGGCAGGGCTACCTACCAATGAGCAGTTCTTC. This chain links TRBV28 with TRBJ2-1; possibly TRBD1 for D (5 bases). CDR1 and CDR2 (germline): MDHEN, SYDVKM. V lost 4 bases and J 6 bases, leaving 16 bases between the germline ends. The CDR3 runs 15 residues.

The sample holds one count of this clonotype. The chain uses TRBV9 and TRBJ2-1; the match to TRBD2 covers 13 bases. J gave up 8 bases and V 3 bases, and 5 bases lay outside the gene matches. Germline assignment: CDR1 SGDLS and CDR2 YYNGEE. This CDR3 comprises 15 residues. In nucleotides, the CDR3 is TGTGCCAGCAGCGCCGGGACTAGCGGGACGCATGAGCAGTTCTTC. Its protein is CASSAGTSGTHEQFF.

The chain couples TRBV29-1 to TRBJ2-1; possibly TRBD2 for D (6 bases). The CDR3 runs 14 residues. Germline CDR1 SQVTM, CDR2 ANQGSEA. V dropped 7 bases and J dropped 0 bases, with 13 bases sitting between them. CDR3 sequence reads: CSGDAGSSYNEQFF. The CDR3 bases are TGCAGCGGGGACGCGGGGAGCTCCTACAATGAGCAGTTCTTC.

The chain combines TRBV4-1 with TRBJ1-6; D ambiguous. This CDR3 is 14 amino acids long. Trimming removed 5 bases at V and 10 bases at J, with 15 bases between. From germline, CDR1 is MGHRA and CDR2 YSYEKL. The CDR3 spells CASSSWEEESPLHF. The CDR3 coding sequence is TGCGCCAGCAGCTCCTGGGAGGAGGAGTCACCCCTCCACTTT.

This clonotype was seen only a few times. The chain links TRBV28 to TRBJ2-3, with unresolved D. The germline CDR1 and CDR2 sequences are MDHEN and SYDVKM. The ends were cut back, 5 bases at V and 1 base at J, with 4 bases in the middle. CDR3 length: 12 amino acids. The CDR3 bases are TGTGCCAGCAGTGTCCGCACAGATACGCAGTATTTT. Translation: CASSVRTDTQYF.

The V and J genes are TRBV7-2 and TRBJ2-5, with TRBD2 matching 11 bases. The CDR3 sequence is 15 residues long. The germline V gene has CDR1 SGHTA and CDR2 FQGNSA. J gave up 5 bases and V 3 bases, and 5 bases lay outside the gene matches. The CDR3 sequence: CASSFPSGRKETQYF. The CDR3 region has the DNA TGTGCCAGCAGCTTTCCTAGCGGGAGGAAGGAGACCCAGTACTTC.

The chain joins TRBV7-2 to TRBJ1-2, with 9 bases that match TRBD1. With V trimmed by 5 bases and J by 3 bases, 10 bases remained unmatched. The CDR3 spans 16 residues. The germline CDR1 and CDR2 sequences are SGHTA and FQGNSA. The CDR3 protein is CASSPDRGTLDYGYTF. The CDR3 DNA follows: TGTGCCAGCAGCCCGGACAGGGGTACCCTGGACTATGGCTACACCTTC. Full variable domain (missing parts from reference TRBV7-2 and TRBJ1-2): GAGVSQSPSNKVTEKGKDVELRCDPISGHTALYWYRQSLGQGLEFLIYFQGNSAPDKSGLPSDRFSAERTGGSVSTLTIQRTQQEDSAVYLCASSPDRGTLDYGYTFGSGTRLTVV.

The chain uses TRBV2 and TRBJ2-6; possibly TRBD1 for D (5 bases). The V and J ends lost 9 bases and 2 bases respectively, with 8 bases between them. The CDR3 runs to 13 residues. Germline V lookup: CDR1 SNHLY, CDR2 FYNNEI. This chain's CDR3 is CARTDAGANVLTF. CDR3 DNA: TGTGCCAGGACAGACGCTGGGGCCAACGTCCTGACTTTC.

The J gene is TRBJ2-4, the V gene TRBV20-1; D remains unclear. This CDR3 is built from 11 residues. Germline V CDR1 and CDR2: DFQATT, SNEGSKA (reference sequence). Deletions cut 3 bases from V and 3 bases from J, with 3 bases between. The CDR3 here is CSASGKNIQYF. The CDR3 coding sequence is TGCAGTGCTAGCGGCAAAAACATTCAGTACTTC.

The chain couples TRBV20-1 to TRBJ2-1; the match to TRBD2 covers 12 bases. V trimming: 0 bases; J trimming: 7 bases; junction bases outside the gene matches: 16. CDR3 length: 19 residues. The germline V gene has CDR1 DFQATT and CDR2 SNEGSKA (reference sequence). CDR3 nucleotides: TGCAGTGCTAGAGATCCGGGGATCGTTGGACTAGCGGGGAAAAATGAGCAGTTCTTC. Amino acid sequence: CSARDPGIVGLAGKNEQFF.

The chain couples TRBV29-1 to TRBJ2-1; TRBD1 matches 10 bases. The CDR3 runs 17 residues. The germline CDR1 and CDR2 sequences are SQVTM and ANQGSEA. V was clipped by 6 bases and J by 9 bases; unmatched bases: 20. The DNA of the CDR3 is TGCAGCGTCCACCGGATTGGGTTGGGACAGGGGTTAAGTGAGCAGTTCTTC. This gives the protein CSVHRIGLGQGLSEQFF.

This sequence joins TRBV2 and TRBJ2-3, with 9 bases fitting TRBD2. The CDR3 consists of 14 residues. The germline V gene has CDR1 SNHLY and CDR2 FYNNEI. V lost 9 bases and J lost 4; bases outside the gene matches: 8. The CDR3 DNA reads TGTGCCAGTCAGCGGGGGGCCGGCCCAGATACGCAGTATTTT. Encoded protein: CASQRGAGPDTQYF.

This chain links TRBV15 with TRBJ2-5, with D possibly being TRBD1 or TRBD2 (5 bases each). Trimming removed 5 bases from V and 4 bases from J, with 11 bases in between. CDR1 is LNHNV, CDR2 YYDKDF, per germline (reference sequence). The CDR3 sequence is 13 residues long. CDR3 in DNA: TGTGCCACCAGCGGGGGACCGCGAGAGACCCAGTACTTC. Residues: CATSGGPRETQYF.

The CDR3 nucleotides are TGTGCCAGCAGTGAAAGCTCCGAAGCTTTCTTT. Its translation is CASSESSEAFF. This chain links TRBV25-1 with TRBJ1-1; no definite D call. The germline V gene has CDR1 MGHDK and CDR2 SYGVNS. CDR3 length: 11 residues. Trimming removed 2 bases from V and 8 bases from J, with 6 bases in between.

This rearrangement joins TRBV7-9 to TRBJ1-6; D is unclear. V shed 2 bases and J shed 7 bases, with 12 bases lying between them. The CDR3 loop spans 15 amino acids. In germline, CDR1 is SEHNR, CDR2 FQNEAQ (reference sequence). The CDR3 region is CASSLSSQANSPLHF. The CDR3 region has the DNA TGTGCCAGCAGCTTAAGTTCGCAGGCAAATTCACCCCTCCACTTT.

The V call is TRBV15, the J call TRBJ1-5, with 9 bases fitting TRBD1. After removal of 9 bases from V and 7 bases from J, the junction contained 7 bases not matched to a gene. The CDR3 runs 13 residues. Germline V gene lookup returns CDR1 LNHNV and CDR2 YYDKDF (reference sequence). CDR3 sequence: CATGGQGRQPQHF. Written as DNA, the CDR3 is TGTGCCACGGGGGGACAGGGCCGACAGCCCCAGCATTTT.

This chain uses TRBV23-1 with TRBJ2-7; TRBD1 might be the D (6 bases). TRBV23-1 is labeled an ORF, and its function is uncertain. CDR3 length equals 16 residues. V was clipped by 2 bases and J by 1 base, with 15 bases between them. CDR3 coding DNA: TGCGCCAGCAGTCAACGGTTAGGACAGAAATCCTACGAGCAGTACTTC. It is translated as CASSQRLGQKSYEQYF.